These 9 T cell receptor beta chains share one sample of origin, sequenced in a study of control samples from healthy donors and cancer patients. The table came from immunoSEQ multiplex PCR; TCRdb's copy has only in-frame clones and leaves some out. In the table there are tens of thousands of clones, more than 75% of which are singletons. The sample taken for sequencing was PBMCs. The receptor source for this set is a woman aged 50 to 60 with lung cancer.

The chain employs TRBV4-2 and TRBJ1-3; D not resolved. From germline, CDR1 is LGHNA and CDR2 YNFKEQ. The CDR3 is 13 residues long. V was cut by 1 base and J by 3 bases, with 4 bases left in between. The DNA of the CDR3 is TGTGCCAGCAGCCAAGGGGATGGAAACACCATATATTTT. This sequence encodes CASSQGDGNTIYF.

The chain employs TRBV18 and TRBJ2-1; 10 bases map to TRBD2. The V gene's germline CDR1 is KGHSH and CDR2 LQKENI. V was pared by 3 bases and J by 3 bases, with 5 bases of the junction left unmatched. CDR3 length: 16 residues. The DNA for the CDR3 is TGTGCCAGCTCACCCAAAGCGGGGGGGCTCTACAATGAGCAGTTCTTC. Translating gives CASSPKAGGLYNEQFF.

V gene TRBV30 combines with J gene TRBJ1-2, with TRBD1 as a possible D gene (5 bases). V was clipped by 5 bases and J by 2 bases, with 21 bases between them. Germline V CDR1 and CDR2: GTSNPN, SVGIG (reference sequence). The CDR3 is 16 residues long. CDR3 in amino acids: CAWRTGTVTSNYGYTF. The CDR3 region has the DNA TGTGCCTGGCGAACCGGGACTGTCACTTCCAACTATGGCTACACCTTC.

V gene TRBV15 combines with J gene TRBJ1-2, with D possibly TRBD1 on 6 matching bases. Germline V gene sequence: CDR1 LNHNV, CDR2 YYDKDF (reference sequence). The CDR3 extends over 16 amino acids. Trimming took off 1 base at V and 4 bases at J, with 16 bases between the two ends. DNA for the CDR3: TGTGCCACCAGCAGAGCTACAGGGAGTTATGGCTATGGCTACACCTTC. Translating it yields CATSRATGSYGYGYTF.

V gene TRBV7-6 combines with J gene TRBJ1-1, with TRBD1 as a possible D gene (5 bases). Germline lookup yields CDR1 SGHVS and CDR2 FNYEAQ. CDR3 length: 15 residues. V was clipped by 0 bases and J by 0 bases, with 8 bases between them. CDR3 amino acids: CASSLAQGMNTEAFF. The CDR3 coding sequence is TGTGCCAGCAGCTTAGCGCAGGGAATGAACACTGAAGCTTTCTTT.

Concerning this clone itself: This sample includes further DNA sequences coding for the same CDR3. V usage is TRBV7-2 and J usage is TRBJ1-2; 7 nucleotides align to TRBD1. Germline assignment: CDR1 SGHTA and CDR2 FQGNSA. The CDR3 is made up of 14 amino acids. V dropped 1 base and J dropped 8; count of bases not matched to a gene: 7. The chain's CDR3 is CASSLDPGGRGYTF. The CDR3 DNA follows: TGTGCCAGCAGCTTAGACCCAGGGGGTAGAGGCTACACCTTC.

This clone has a handful of counts. This chain's CDR3 is CASRGVLGNTIYF. In DNA, the CDR3 is TGTGCCAGCAGGGGGGTACTGGGAAACACCATATATTTT. The gene calls are TRBV6-5 and TRBJ1-3; D may be TRBD1 (5 bases). Germline V gene sequence: CDR1 MNHEY, CDR2 SVGAGI. V was cut by 6 bases and J by 4 bases, with 10 bases left in between. There are 13 residues in the CDR3.

The chain recombines TRBV7-2 with TRBJ2-7, with 9 bases matching TRBD1. Germline V gene lookup returns CDR1 SGHTA and CDR2 FQGNSA. The trim removed 5 bases at V and 2 bases at J, leaving 4 bases unmatched. This CDR3 is built from 14 residues. The CDR3 region is CASSDRDRAYEQYF. CDR3 nucleotide sequence: TGTGCCAGCAGCGACCGGGACAGGGCCTACGAGCAGTACTTC.

The CDR3 region is CASSDIKRSTEAFF. The CDR3 bases are TGTGCCAGCAGTGACATAAAGAGGAGCACTGAAGCTTTCTTT. J is TRBJ1-1 and V is TRBV2; D uncertain. This CDR3 is built from 14 residues. Germline CDR1 reads SNHLY; CDR2 reads FYNNEI. V was clipped by 3 bases and J by 4 bases, with 12 bases between them.